The 5 T cell receptor beta chains below were found in one sample sequenced in a study of spatial heterogeneity in lung cancer. General study findings and limits: Tumor mutation count correlated with how many alpha and beta TCRs expanded intratumorally.

The antigens these receptors bind are not known. A single record per CDR3 protein comes from TCRdb applying MiXCR to the 5' RACE reads. This table has 2,900 or so distinct CDR3 sequences, 15% appearing once. Time point reported: sample taken at primary tumor resection. Material: lung tumor tissue, obtained at surgery. The receptor source for this set is a female donor with early-stage non-small cell lung cancer.

In its sample, this clonotype ranks as medium-sized. CDR3 sequence (DNA): TGTGCCAGCAGACTAGCGGGGGGAGATACGCAGTATTTT. It is translated as CASRLAGGDTQYF. V is TRBV12-3 or TRBV12-4 and J is TRBJ2-3, with 12 bases fitting TRBD2. Trimming removed 6 bases from V and 5 bases from J; junction bases left unmatched: 0. There are 13 residues in the CDR3.

This clonotype qualifies as medium-sized. V gene TRBV28 combines with J gene TRBJ1-5; TRBD1 matches 10 bases. The length of the CDR3 is 16 residues. CDR1 MDHEN and CDR2 SYDVKM come from the germline V gene. Trimming removed 6 bases from V and 0 bases from J; junction bases left unmatched: 5. In DNA, the CDR3 is TGTGCCAGCAGCACCAGGGACAGGGGTAGCAATCAGCCCCAGCATTTT. Its translation is CASSTRDRGSNQPQHF.

V is TRBV28 and J is TRBJ2-7; possible D gene TRBD1, 6 bases. V lost 6 bases to trimming and J lost 4 bases, with 10 bases between them. The CDR3 length is 12 residues. Germline CDR1 reads MDHEN; CDR2 reads SYDVKM. CDR3 amino acids: CASSPGQYEQYF. The CDR3 bases are TGTGCCAGCAGCCCTGGACAGTACGAGCAGTACTTC.

In this sample, this clonotype is medium-sized. V and J are TRBV27 and TRBJ2-7; D remains ambiguous. The CDR3 runs 13 residues. V shed 6 bases and J shed 5 bases, with 14 bases lying between them. Germline CDR1 MNHEY, CDR2 SMNVEV (reference sequence). CDR3 sequence: CASRPTHRNEQYF. Written as DNA, the CDR3 is TGTGCCAGCAGACCCACCCATAGGAACGAGCAGTACTTC.

This clonotype was detected ten times or more. The V and J genes are TRBV12-3 or TRBV12-4 and TRBJ2-2; possibly TRBD1 for D (6 bases). This CDR3 spans 14 amino acids. The V end lost 4 bases, the J end lost 4 bases, and 10 bases lay between the germline ends. In DNA, the CDR3 is TGTGCCAGCAGTTACAGGGCGGGCACCGGGGAGCTGTTTTTT. This translates into CASSYRAGTGELFF.